This T cell receptor (beta chain) was identified in a study of blood T cell repertoires in COVID-19. Everyone who took part was about 18 to 90 years old, and they came from 20 to 25 US areas. Here immunoSEQ multiplex PCR was the method, and the copy in TCRdb shows in-frame clones only, minus some. The sample contains approximately 300,000 clones, about nine tenths of which appear only once. Trimming shortened V by 6 bases and J by 8 bases, and 11 bases separated the two germline ends. The CDR3 totals 12 residues. This sequence was found in a man in his fifties or sixties who had recovered from COVID-19. This chain uses TRBV12-3 or TRBV12-4 with TRBJ2-1; possibly TRBD2 for D (6 bases). The source material was PBMCs or T cells enriched from blood (not recorded which). The CDR3 DNA sequence: TGTGCCAGCAGCCCGACTAGTCATGAGCAGTTCTTC. It translates to CASSPTSHEQFF.